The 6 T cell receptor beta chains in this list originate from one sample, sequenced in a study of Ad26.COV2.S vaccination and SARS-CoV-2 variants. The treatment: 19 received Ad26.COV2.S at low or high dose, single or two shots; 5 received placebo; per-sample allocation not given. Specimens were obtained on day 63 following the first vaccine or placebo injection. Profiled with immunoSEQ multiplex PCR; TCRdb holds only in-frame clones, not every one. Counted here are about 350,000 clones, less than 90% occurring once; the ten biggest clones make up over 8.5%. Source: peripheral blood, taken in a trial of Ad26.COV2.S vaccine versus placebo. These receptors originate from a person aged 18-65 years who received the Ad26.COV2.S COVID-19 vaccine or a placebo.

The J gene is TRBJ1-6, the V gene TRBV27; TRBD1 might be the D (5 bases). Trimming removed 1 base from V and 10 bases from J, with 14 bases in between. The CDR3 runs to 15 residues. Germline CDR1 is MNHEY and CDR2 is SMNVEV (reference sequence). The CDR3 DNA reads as TGTGCCAGCAGTTTATGGTCGGGGGTTGGCTCACCCCTCCACTTT. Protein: CASSLWSGVGSPLHF.

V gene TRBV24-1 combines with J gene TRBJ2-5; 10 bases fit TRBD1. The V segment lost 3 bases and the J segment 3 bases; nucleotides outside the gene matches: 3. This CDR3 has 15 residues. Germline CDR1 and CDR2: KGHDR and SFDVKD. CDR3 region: CATSDPGTGEETQYF. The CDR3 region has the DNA TGTGCCACCAGTGATCCCGGGACAGGGGAAGAGACCCAGTACTTC.

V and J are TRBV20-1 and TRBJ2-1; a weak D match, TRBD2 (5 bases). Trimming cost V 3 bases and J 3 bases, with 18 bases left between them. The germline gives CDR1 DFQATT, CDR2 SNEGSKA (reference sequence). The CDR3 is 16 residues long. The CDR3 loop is CSASPLGVASYNEQFF. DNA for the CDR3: TGCAGTGCTAGTCCCCTCGGGGTAGCGAGCTACAATGAGCAGTTCTTC.

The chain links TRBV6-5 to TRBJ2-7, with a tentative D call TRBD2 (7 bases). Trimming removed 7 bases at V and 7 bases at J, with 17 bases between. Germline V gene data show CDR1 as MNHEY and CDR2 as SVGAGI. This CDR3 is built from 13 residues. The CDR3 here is CASMKWGGAEQYF. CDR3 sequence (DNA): TGTGCCAGCATGAAGTGGGGGGGGGCAGAGCAGTACTTC.

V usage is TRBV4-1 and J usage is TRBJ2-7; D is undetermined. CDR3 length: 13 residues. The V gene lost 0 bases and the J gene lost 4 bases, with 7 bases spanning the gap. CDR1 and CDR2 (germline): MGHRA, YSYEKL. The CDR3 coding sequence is TGCGCCAGCAGCCAAGAACCCCGATACGAGCAGTACTTC. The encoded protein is CASSQEPRYEQYF.

The CDR3 protein is CASSFNNYEQYF. The CDR3 bases are TGTGCCAGCAGTTTTAACAACTACGAGCAGTACTTC. The chain links TRBV28 to TRBJ2-7; D gene unclear. Trimming removed 3 bases at V and 3 bases at J, with 6 bases between. CDR3 length: 12 amino acids. Germline loops: CDR1 MDHEN, CDR2 SYDVKM.